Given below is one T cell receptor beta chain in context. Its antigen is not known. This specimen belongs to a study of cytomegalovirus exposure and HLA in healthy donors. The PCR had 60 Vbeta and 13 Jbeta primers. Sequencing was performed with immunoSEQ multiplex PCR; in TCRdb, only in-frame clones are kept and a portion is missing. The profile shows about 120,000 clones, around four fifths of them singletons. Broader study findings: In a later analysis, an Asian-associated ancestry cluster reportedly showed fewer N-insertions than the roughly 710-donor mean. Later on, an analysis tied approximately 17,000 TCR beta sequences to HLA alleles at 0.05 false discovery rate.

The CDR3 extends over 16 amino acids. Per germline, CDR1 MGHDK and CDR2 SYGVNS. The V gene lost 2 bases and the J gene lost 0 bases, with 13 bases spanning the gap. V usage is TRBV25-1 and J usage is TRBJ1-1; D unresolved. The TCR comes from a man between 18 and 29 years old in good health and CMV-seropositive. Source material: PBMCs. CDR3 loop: CASSESLGALNTEAFF. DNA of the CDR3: TGTGCCAGCAGTGAAAGCCTGGGAGCCTTGAACACTGAAGCTTTCTTT.